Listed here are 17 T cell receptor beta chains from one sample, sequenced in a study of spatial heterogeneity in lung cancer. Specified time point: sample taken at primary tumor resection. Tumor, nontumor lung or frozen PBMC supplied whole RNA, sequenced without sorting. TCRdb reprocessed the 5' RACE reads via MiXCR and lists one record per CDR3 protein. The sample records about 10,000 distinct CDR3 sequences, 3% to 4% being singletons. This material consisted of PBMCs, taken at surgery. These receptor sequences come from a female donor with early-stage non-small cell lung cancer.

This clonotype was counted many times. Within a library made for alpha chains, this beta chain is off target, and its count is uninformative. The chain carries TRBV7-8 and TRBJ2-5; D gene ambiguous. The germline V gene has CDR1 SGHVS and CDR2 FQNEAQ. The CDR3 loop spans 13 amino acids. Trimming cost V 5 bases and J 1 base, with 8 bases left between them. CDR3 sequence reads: CASSASGQETQYF. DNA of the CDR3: TGTGCCAGCAGCGCAAGTGGCCAAGAGACCCAGTACTTC.

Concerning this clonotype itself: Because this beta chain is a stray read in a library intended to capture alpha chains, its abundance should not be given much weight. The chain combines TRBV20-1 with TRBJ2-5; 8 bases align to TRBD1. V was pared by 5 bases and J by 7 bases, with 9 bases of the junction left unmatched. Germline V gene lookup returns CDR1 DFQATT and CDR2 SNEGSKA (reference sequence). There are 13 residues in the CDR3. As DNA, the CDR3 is TGCAGTGCTGGACAGGGTGTAGAGGGGACCCAGTACTTC. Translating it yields CSAGQGVEGTQYF.

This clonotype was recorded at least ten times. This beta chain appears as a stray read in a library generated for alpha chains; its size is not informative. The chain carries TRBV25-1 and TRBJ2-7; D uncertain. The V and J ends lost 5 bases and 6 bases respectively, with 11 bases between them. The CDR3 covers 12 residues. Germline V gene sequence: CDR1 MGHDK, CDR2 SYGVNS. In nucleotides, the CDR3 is TGTGCCAGCAGTTCGACGGTCCCCGAGCAGTACTTC. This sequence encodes CASSSTVPEQYF.

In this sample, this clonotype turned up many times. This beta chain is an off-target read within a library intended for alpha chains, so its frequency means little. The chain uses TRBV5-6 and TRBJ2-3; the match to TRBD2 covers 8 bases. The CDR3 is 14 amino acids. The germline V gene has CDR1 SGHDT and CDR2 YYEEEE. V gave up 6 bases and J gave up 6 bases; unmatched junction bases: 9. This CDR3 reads CASNPGGTGDTQYF. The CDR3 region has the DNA TGTGCCAGCAATCCGGGGGGGACTGGGGATACGCAGTATTTT. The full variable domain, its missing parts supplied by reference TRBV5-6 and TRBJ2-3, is DAGVTQSPTHLIKTRGQQVTLRCSPKSGHDTVSWYQQALGQGPQFIFQYYEEEERQRGNFPDRFSGHQFPNYSSELNVNALLLGDSALYLCASNPGGTGDTQYFGPGTRLTVL.

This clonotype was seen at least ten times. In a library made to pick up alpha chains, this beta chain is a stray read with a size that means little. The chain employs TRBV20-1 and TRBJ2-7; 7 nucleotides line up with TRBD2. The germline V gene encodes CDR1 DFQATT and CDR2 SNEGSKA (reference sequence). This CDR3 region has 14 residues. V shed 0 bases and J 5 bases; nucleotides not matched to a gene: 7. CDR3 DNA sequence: TGCAGTGCTAGAGAAAGGCGGGAGCGGAACGAGCAGTACTTC. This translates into CSARERRERNEQYF.

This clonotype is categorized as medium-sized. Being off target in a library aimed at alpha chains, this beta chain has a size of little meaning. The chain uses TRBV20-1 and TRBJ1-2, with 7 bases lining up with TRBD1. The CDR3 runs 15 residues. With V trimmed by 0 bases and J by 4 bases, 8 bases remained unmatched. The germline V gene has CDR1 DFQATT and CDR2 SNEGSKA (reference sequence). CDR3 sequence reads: CSARDQDRVSYGYTF. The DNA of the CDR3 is TGCAGTGCTAGAGATCAAGACAGGGTTAGCTATGGCTACACCTTC.

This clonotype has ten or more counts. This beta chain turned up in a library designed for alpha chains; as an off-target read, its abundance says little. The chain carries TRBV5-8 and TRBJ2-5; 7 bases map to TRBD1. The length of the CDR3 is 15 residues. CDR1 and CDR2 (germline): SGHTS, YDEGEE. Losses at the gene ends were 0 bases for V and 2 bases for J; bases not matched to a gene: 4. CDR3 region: CASSLGTGVQETQYF. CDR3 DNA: TGTGCCAGCAGCTTGGGCACAGGGGTGCAAGAGACCCAGTACTTC.

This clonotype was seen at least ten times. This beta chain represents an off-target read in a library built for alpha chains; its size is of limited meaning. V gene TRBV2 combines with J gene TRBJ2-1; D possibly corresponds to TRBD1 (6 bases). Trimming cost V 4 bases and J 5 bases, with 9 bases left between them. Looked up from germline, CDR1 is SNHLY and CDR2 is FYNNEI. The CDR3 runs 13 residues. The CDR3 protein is CASSAGDHNEQFF. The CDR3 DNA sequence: TGTGCCAGCAGTGCAGGGGACCACAATGAGCAGTTCTTC.

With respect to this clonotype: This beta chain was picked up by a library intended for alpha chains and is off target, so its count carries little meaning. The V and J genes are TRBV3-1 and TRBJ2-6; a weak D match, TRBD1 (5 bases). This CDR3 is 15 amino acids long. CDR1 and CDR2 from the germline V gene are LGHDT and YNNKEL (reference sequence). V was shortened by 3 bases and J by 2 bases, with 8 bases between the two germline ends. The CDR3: CASSHSGTGANVLTF. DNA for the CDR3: TGTGCCAGCAGCCATTCAGGGACTGGGGCCAACGTCCTGACTTTC.

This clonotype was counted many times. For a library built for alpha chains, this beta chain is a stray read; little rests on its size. Here the CDR3 DNA reads TGTGCCAGTACGGACAGATCCTACGAGCAGTACTTC. It is translated as CASTDRSYEQYF. This chain uses TRBV28 with TRBJ2-7, with D possibly being TRBD1 (6 bases). The CDR3 is 12 residues long. Germline V gene data show CDR1 as MDHEN and CDR2 as SYDVKM. Trimming removed 9 bases from V and 1 base from J, with 10 bases in between.

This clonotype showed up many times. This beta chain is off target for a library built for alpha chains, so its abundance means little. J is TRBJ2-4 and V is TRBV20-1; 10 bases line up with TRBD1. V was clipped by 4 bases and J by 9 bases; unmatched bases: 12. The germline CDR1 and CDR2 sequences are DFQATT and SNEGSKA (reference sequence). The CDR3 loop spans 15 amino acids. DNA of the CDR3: TGCAGTGCTACGAGGGACAGGGGATCCTACGGCATTCAGTACTTC. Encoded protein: CSATRDRGSYGIQYF.

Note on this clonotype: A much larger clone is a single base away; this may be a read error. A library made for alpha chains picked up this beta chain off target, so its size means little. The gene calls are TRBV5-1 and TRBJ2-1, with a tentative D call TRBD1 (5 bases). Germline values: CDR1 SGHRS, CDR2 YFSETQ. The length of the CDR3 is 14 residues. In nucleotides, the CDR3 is TGCACCAGCAACTCCGAGACAGCGTCCAATGAGCAGTTCTTC. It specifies CTSNSETASNEQFF.

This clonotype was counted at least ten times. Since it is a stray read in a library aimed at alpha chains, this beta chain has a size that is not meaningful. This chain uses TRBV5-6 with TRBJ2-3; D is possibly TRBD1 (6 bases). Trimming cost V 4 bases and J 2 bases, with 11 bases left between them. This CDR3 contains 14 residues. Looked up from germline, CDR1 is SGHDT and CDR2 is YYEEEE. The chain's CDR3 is CASSLDRSTDTQYF. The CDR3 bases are TGTGCCAGCAGCCTAGACAGGTCCACAGATACGCAGTATTTT.

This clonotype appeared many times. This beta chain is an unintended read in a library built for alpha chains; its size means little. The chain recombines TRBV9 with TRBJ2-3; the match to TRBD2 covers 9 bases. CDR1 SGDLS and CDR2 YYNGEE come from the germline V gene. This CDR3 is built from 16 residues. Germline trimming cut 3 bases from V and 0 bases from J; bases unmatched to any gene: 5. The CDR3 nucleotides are TGTGCCAGCAGCGCGAGCGGGGGGACTAGCACAGATACGCAGTATTTT. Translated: CASSASGGTSTDTQYF. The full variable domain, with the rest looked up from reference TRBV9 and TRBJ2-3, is DSGVTQTPKHLITATGQRVTLRCSPRSGDLSVYWYQQSLDQGLQFLIQYYNGEERAKGNILERFSAQQFPDLHSELNLSSLELGDSALYFCASSASGGTSTDTQYFGPGTRLTVL.

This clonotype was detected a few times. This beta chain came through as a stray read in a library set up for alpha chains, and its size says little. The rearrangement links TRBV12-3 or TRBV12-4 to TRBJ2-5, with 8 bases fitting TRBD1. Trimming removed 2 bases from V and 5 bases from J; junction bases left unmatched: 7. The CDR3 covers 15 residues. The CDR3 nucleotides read TGTGCCAGCAGTTTAACCGGGACAGGCGGGGAGACCCAGTACTTC. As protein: CASSLTGTGGETQYF.

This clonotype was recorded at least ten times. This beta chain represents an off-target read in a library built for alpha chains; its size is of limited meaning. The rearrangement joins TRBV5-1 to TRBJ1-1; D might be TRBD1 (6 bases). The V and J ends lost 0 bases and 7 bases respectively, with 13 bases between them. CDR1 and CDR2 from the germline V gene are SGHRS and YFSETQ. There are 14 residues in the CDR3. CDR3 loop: CASSLDREGGEAFF. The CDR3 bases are TGCGCCAGCAGCTTGGACAGGGAGGGAGGTGAAGCTTTCTTT. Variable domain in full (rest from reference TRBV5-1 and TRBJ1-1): KAGVTQTPRYLIKTRGQQVTLSCSPISGHRSVSWYQQTPGQGLQFLFEYFSETQRNKGNFPGRFSGRQFSNSRSEMNVSTLELGDSALYLCASSLDREGGEAFFGQGTRLTVV.

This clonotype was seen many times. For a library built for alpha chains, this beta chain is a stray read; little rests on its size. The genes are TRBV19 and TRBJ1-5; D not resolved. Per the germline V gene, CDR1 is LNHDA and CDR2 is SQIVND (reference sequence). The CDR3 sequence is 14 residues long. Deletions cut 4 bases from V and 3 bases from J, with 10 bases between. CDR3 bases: TGTGCCAGTAGTACCCGGGTTGTCAATCAGCCCCAGCATTTT. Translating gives CASSTRVVNQPQHF.